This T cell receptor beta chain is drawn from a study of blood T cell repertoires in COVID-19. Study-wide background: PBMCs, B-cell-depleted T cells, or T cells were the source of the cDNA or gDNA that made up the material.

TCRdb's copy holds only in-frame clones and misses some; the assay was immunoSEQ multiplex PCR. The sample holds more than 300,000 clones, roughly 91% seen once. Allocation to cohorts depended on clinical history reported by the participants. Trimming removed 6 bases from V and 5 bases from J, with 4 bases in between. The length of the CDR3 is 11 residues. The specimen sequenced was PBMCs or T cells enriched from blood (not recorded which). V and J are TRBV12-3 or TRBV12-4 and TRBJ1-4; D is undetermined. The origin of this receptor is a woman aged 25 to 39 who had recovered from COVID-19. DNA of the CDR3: TGTGCCAGCAGCTACAATGAAAAACTGTTTTTT. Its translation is CASSYNEKLFF.